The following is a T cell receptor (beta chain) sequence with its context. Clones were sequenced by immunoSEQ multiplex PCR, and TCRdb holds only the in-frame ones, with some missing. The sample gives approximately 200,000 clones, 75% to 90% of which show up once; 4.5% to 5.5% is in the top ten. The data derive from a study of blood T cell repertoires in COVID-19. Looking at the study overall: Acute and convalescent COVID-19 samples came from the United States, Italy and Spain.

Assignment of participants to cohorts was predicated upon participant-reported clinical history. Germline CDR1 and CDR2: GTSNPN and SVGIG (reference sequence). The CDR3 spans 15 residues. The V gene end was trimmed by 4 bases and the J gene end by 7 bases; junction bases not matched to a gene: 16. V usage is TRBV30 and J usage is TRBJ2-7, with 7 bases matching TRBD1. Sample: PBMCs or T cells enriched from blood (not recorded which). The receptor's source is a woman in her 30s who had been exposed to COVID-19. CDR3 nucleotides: TGTGCCTGGAACAGACAGGGTGGGCCCATAGGGGAGCAGTACTTC. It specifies CAWNRQGGPIGEQYF.